Shown below are 22 T cell receptor beta chains from a single sample sequenced in a study of blood T cell repertoires in COVID-19. Here immunoSEQ multiplex PCR was the method, and the copy in TCRdb shows in-frame clones only, minus some. The sample lists 150,000 to 200,000 clones, 75% to 85% occurring once. The sample taken for sequencing was peripheral blood. The receptors here all came from a human donor in a cohort sampled during active COVID-19.

The chain links TRBV25-1 to TRBJ2-3, with a possible D match to TRBD2 (7 bases). Germline V gene sequence: CDR1 MGHDK, CDR2 SYGVNS. V was pared by 4 bases and J by 3 bases, with 14 bases between. This CDR3 spans 15 amino acids. In nucleotides, the CDR3 is TGTGCCAGCAGTGGTGCGGGGGCAGCGACAGATACGCAGTATTTT. It is translated as CASSGAGAATDTQYF.

This clone was detected ten times or more. The chain links TRBV29-1 to TRBJ2-7; 7 bases map to TRBD1. J lost 5 bases, V lost 3 bases, and 10 bases had no gene match. This CDR3 contains 14 residues. Germline values: CDR1 SQVTM, CDR2 ANQGSEA. CDR3 bases: TGCAGCGTTGAGAACACAGGGGCGGTCGACGAGCAGTACTTC. Its protein is CSVENTGAVDEQYF.

Only a few counts were recorded for this clone. The genes are TRBV7-9 and TRBJ1-6; 10 bases agree with TRBD1. The CDR3 totals 15 residues. Germline CDR1 SEHNR, CDR2 FQNEAQ (reference sequence). The J segment lost 7 bases and the V segment lost 5 bases, leaving 5 bases of the junction unmatched. The DNA for the CDR3 is TGTGCCAGCAGCAGAGGACAGGGGGGGAATTCACCCCTCCACTTT. This encodes CASSRGQGGNSPLHF.

This sequence joins TRBV27 and TRBJ2-3; the match to TRBD2 covers 9 bases. V lost 4 bases and J lost 2; bases outside the gene matches: 1. The CDR3 is 14 amino acids. Germline CDR1 MNHEY, CDR2 SMNVEV (reference sequence). This chain's CDR3 is CASSWGLATDTQYF. The CDR3 coding sequence is TGTGCCAGCAGTTGGGGACTAGCCACAGATACGCAGTATTTT.

The rearrangement uses TRBV9 and TRBJ2-2; no clear D gene. CDR3 length: 13 residues. The V and J ends lost 0 bases and 7 bases respectively, with 7 bases between them. Looked up from germline, CDR1 is SGDLS and CDR2 is YYNGEE. The CDR3 loop is CASSVALFGELFF. The CDR3 nucleotides are TGTGCCAGCAGCGTAGCTTTATTCGGGGAGCTGTTTTTT.

The rearrangement joins TRBV28 to TRBJ1-1, with unresolved D. Between the trimmed V and J ends, which lost 5 bases and 11 bases, there was a span of 15 bases. This CDR3 comprises 12 residues. Germline V gives CDR1 MDHEN, CDR2 SYDVKM. This chain's CDR3 is CASSPYEVKAFF. In DNA, the CDR3 is TGTGCCAGCAGTCCGTATGAGGTAAAGGCTTTCTTT.

This chain links TRBV19 with TRBJ2-3; D possibly corresponds to TRBD1 (5 bases). The CDR3 covers 14 residues. CDR1 and CDR2 (germline): LNHDA, SQIVND (reference sequence). Trimming stripped 8 bases from V and 4 bases from J, with 16 bases between. For the CDR3, the DNA is TGTGCCAGTCTGCCCAGGGAAGGCGCAGATACGCAGTATTTT. Encoded protein: CASLPREGADTQYF.

The chain recombines TRBV7-9 with TRBJ2-7; 7 nucleotides align to TRBD1. The CDR3 runs to 14 residues. Trimming took 8 bases from V and 6 from J; bases not matched to a gene: 13. CDR1 is SEHNR and CDR2 is FQNEAQ in the germline V gene (reference sequence). CDR3 coding DNA: TGTGCCAGCGGTCAAGACAGGGCCCTGAGCGAGCAGTACTTC. It yields the protein CASGQDRALSEQYF. The full variable domain, in which reference TRBV7-9 and TRBJ2-7 provide the parts outside the CDR3, is DTGVSQNPRHKITKRGQNVTFRCDPISEHNRLYWYRQTLGQGPEFLTYFQNEAQLEKSRLLSDRFSAERPKGSFSTLEIQRTEQGDSAMYLCASGQDRALSEQYFGPGTRLTVT.

This sequence joins TRBV7-9 and TRBJ2-5, with 12 bases fitting TRBD2. This CDR3 is built from 17 residues. V lost 5 bases and J lost 4; bases outside the gene matches: 11. From germline, CDR1 is SEHNR and CDR2 FQNEAQ (reference sequence). As DNA, the CDR3 is TGTGCCAGCAGCGAGCTCGGACTAGCGGGGAGACCAGAGACCCAGTACTTC. Amino acids: CASSELGLAGRPETQYF.

The rearrangement links TRBV28 to TRBJ1-2; 8 bases match TRBD1. In germline, CDR1 is MDHEN, CDR2 SYDVKM. The CDR3 is made up of 13 amino acids. V lost 8 bases to trimming and J lost 7 bases; unmatched junction nucleotides: 9. CDR3 sequence (DNA): TGTGCCAGCGGAGGACAGGGTCTCTTTGGCTACACCTTC. Amino acids: CASGGQGLFGYTF.

The rearrangement uses TRBV7-2 and TRBJ1-1; 8 bases are shared with TRBD1. Germline V lookup: CDR1 SGHTA, CDR2 FQGNSA. The CDR3 length is 14 residues. V trimming: 7 bases; J trimming: 2 bases; junction bases outside the gene matches: 6. The CDR3, as DNA: TGTGCCAGCACCCAGGGGGCGGCCAACACTGAAGCTTTCTTT. Protein: CASTQGAANTEAFF.

This clone occurred once. This chain uses TRBV7-6 with TRBJ2-1; TRBD2 aligns across 8 bases. With V trimmed by 5 bases and J by 9 bases, 12 bases remained unmatched. Germline CDR1 reads SGHVS; CDR2 reads FNYEAQ. The length of the CDR3 is 15 residues. For the CDR3, the DNA is TGTGCCAGCAGCCCCGGGGGGGCAGGGGACGGTGAGCAGTTCTTC. Protein: CASSPGGAGDGEQFF.

The gene calls are TRBV10-3 and TRBJ2-1, with TRBD2 matching 11 bases. The trim removed 10 bases at V and 7 bases at J, leaving 9 bases unmatched. This CDR3 is 14 amino acids long. The germline V gene has CDR1 ENHRY and CDR2 SYGVKD. This CDR3 reads CATTGTSGGNEQFF. The CDR3 nucleotides are TGTGCCACGACCGGGACTAGCGGAGGGAATGAGCAGTTCTTC.

This sequence joins TRBV11-2 and TRBJ2-2; 13 bases are shared with TRBD2. The CDR3 is made up of 16 amino acids. The germline gives CDR1 SGHAT, CDR2 FQNNGV. V shed 7 bases, J shed 3 bases, and the junction held 5 bases outside the gene matches. The CDR3 sequence: CASKGLAGAYTGELFF. The CDR3 DNA is TGTGCCAGCAAAGGACTAGCGGGAGCGTACACCGGGGAGCTGTTTTTT.

The J gene is TRBJ2-3, the V gene TRBV24-1; TRBD1 agrees at 10 bases. This CDR3 comprises 17 residues. Trimming cost V 4 bases and J 3 bases; bases outside gene matches: 9. Germline assignment: CDR1 KGHDR and CDR2 SFDVKD. The CDR3 protein is CATSERRTGGRTDTQYF. Written as DNA, the CDR3 is TGTGCCACCAGTGAGCGGAGGACAGGGGGTCGGACAGATACGCAGTATTTT.

The V call is TRBV12-3 or TRBV12-4, the J call TRBJ2-1; no reliable D call. V dropped 6 bases and J dropped 4 bases, with 10 bases sitting between them. The CDR3 sequence is 13 residues long. In nucleotides, the CDR3 is TGTGCCAGCAGAACAGATGATTACAATGAGCAGTTCTTC. It is translated as CASRTDDYNEQFF.

The V call is TRBV9, the J call TRBJ1-3; D gene ambiguous. Germline CDR1 and CDR2: SGDLS and YYNGEE. The CDR3 covers 16 residues. V gave up 0 bases and J gave up 0 bases, with 10 bases separating them. CDR3 in DNA: TGTGCCAGCAGCGTAGCGGCAGGTCCCTCTGGAAACACCATATATTTT. This translates into CASSVAAGPSGNTIYF.

This chain joins TRBV19 and TRBJ2-5; 8 nucleotides agree with TRBD2. CDR1 and CDR2 (germline): LNHDA, SQIVND (reference sequence). V dropped 5 bases and J dropped 3; count of bases not matched to a gene: 11. The CDR3 has 16 residues. CDR3 region: CASSLRSGSAEETQYF. The CDR3, as DNA: TGTGCCAGTAGTTTAAGGAGCGGGAGTGCAGAAGAGACCCAGTACTTC.

V is TRBV20-1 and J is TRBJ1-5; unclear D gene. V lost 3 bases, J lost 7 bases, and 10 bases lay in between. The germline gives CDR1 DFQATT, CDR2 SNEGSKA (reference sequence). The CDR3 has 12 amino acids. The CDR3 spells CSASQEGQPQHF. In DNA, the CDR3 is TGCAGTGCTAGTCAGGAAGGACAGCCCCAGCATTTT.

V usage is TRBV6-5 and J usage is TRBJ2-7, with 8 nucleotides matching TRBD2. V dropped 6 bases and J dropped 6; count of bases not matched to a gene: 10. Germline CDR1 reads MNHEY; CDR2 reads SVGAGI. The CDR3 contains 14 residues. DNA for the CDR3: TGTGCCAGCAGGGAGGCGGGGGGCCCTGGCGAGCAGTACTTC. Translating it yields CASREAGGPGEQYF.

The chain carries TRBV19 and TRBJ2-5; a weak D match, TRBD1 (5 bases). With 4 bases removed from V and 3 bases from J, the gap between germline ends came to 6 bases. The CDR3 is 12 amino acids. CDR1 is LNHDA, CDR2 SQIVND, per germline (reference sequence). DNA of the CDR3: TGTGCCAGTAGTAAAGGGGAAGAGACCCAGTACTTC. It codes for CASSKGEETQYF.

V and J are TRBV6-4 and TRBJ2-7, with TRBD2 matching over 9 bases. V was pared by 5 bases and J by 5 bases, with 4 bases of the junction left unmatched. The germline V gene has CDR1 MRHNA and CDR2 SNTAGT. The CDR3 totals 13 residues. The CDR3 sequence: CASSKAGGHEQYF. In nucleotides, the CDR3 is TGTGCCAGCAGTAAAGCGGGGGGCCACGAGCAGTACTTC.